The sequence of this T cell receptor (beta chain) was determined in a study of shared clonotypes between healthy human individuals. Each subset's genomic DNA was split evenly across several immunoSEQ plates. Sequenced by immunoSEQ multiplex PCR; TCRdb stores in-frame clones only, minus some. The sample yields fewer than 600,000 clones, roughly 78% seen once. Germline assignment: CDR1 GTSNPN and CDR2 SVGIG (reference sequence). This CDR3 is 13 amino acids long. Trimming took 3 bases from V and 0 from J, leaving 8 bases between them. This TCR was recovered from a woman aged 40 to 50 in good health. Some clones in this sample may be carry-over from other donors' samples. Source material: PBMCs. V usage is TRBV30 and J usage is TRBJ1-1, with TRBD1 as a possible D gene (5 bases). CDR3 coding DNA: TGTGCCTGGAGGAAGGGGTTGAACACTGAAGCTTTCTTT. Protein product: CAWRKGLNTEAFF.